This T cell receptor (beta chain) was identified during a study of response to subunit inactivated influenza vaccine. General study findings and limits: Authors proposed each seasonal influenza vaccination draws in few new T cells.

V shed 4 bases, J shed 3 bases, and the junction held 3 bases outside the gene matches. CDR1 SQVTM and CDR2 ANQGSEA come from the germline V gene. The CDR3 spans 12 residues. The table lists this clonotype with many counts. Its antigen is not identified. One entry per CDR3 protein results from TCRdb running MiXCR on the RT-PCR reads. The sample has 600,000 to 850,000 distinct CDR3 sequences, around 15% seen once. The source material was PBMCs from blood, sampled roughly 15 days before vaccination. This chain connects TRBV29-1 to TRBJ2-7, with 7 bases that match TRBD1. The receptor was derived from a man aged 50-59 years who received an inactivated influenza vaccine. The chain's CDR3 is CSVGQGVYEQYF. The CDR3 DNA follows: TGCAGCGTTGGGCAGGGGGTCTACGAGCAGTACTTC.